A selection of T cell receptor beta chains follows, all from one sample in a study of glioma-infiltrating T cells. TCRdb reprocessed the multiplex PCR reads with MiXCR, giving one entry per CDR3 protein. The table records approximately 110,000 distinct CDR3 sequences, about 25% of them present only once. The sample taken for sequencing was glioma tissue, nonneoplastic brain tissue, or PBMCs (not recorded which). All receptors come from a human donor with low-grade glioma or glioblastoma, undergoing nonglioma brain surgery, or in good health (not recorded which). Both conserved end residues are part of each CDR3. D genes are given only for firm matches. Clone size is shown for a subset of rows, as once, few, many or a class of expanded clone.

J gene,clone size,CDR3 length,D gene,V gene,CDR3 DNA,CDR3 protein
TRBJ2-7,few,12,NA,TRBV7-9,TGTGCCAGCAGCTCGTGGGGTGACGAGCAGTACTTC,CASSSWGDEQYF
TRBJ2-3,many,16,TRBD2,TRBV12-3/TRBV12-4,TGTGCCAGCAGTTCCGGGACTAGCGGAAGCACAGATACGCAGTATTTT,CASSSGTSGSTDTQYF
TRBJ1-5,many,13,NA,TRBV7-2,TGTGCCAGCAGCTTAGCAGTCCGTCAGCCCCAGCATTTT,CASSLAVRQPQHF
TRBJ2-7,NA,14,NA,TRBV6-2/TRBV6-3,TGTGCCAGCAGTTACTCTGCGCTCTCCTACGGGCAGTACTTC,CASSYSALSYGQYF
TRBJ2-2,few,14,NA,TRBV19,TGTGCCAGTAGTATAGATCTGGGGCCCGGGGAGCTGTTTTTT,CASSIDLGPGELFF
TRBJ1-5,many,14,NA,TRBV20-1,TGCAGTGCTAGTCCCTCCCGGGGGAGTCAGCCCCAGCATTTT,CSASPSRGSQPQHF
TRBJ1-5,many,13,NA,TRBV6-1,TGTGCCAGCAGCTATATCCCTTATCAGCCCCAGCATTTT,CASSYIPYQPQHF
TRBJ2-1,few,14,NA,TRBV6-5,TGTGCCAGCAGTTACTCAATGTGGGGCAATGAGCAGTTCTTC,CASSYSMWGNEQFF
TRBJ2-1,many,16,NA,TRBV6-1,TGTGCCAGCAGCTCACAGCGAGTGAGCTCCTACAATGAGCAGTTCTTC,CASSSQRVSSYNEQFF
TRBJ1-1,NA,14,TRBD1,TRBV7-9,TGCGCCAGCAGCCCAGATCCGACAGGGACTGAAGCTTTCTTT,CASSPDPTGTEAFF
TRBJ2-7,many,12,TRBD2,TRBV27,TGTGCCAGCAGTTCCGGGACTAGCAAGGCGTACTTC,CASSSGTSKAYF
TRBJ2-3,many,14,NA,TRBV12-5,TGTGCTAGTGCCGTCGAGGGAATTGGAGATACGCAGTATTTT,CASAVEGIGDTQYF
TRBJ2-1,many,14,NA,TRBV6-6,TGTGCCAGCAGTTACCGCAGGGATTACAATGAGCAGTTCTTC,CASSYRRDYNEQFF
TRBJ1-1,many,11,NA,TRBV12-3/TRBV12-4,TGTGCCAGCAGGGGACTAGAAGAAGCTTTCTTT,CASRGLEEAFF